The next 21 T cell receptor beta chains were all read from a single sample in a study of blood T cells in healthy people across ages. Alongside a J-beta primer mix, a sample-barcoded 5' primer served in a second PCR lasting about 7 to 12 cycles. TCRdb re-analysed the 5' RACE reads in MiXCR, keeping a single row per CDR3 protein. In the table there are approximately 960,000 distinct CDR3 sequences, almost 30% of which are singletons. The sample also formed part of further work on T cells of mothers and their children.

The sequencing input was blood. These receptors were collected from a woman aged 40 to 50 in good health.

This clonotype was picked up many times. V gene TRBV7-6 combines with J gene TRBJ2-1; 9 bases fit TRBD2. The J segment lost 7 bases and the V segment lost 1 base, leaving 8 bases of the junction unmatched. The CDR3 totals 16 residues. Germline CDR1 is SGHVS and CDR2 is FNYEAQ. CDR3 residues: CASSLGGSGGLNEQFF. DNA of the CDR3: TGTGCCAGCAGCTTAGGTGGTAGCGGGGGATTGAATGAGCAGTTCTTC.

In its sample, this clonotype was seen many times. The V gene is TRBV7-6, the J gene TRBJ2-7; possibly TRBD2 for D (6 bases). Germline V gene sequence: CDR1 SGHVS, CDR2 FNYEAQ. V gave up 3 bases and J gave up 3 bases, with 9 bases separating them. CDR3 size: 13 residues. CDR3 sequence reads: CASSFGTLYEQYF. CDR3 nucleotides: TGTGCCAGCAGCTTTGGGACTCTCTACGAGCAGTACTTC. The full variable domain, in which reference TRBV7-6 and TRBJ2-7 provide the parts outside the CDR3, is GAGVSQSPRYKVTKRGQDVALRCDPISGHVSLYWYRQALGQGPEFLTYFNYEAQQDKSGLPNDRFSAERPEGSISTLTIQRTEQRDSAMYRCASSFGTLYEQYFGPGTRLTVT.

This clonotype has a count of ten or more. The chain joins TRBV5-1 to TRBJ2-7; the D is unclear. Trimming pared 4 bases from V and 3 bases from J, leaving 8 bases between. Germline CDR1 reads SGHRS; CDR2 reads YFSETQ. The CDR3 is 12 amino acids. As DNA, the CDR3 is TGCGCCAGCAGCAACAGCCTCTACGAGCAGTACTTC. Translating it yields CASSNSLYEQYF.

Points on this clonotype: This may be a read error, as it is one base from a much larger clone. The CDR3 sequence is CASSRYNEQYF. The CDR3 region has the DNA TGTGCCAGCAGCCGGTACAATGAGCAGTACTTC. J is TRBJ2-1 and V is TRBV11-2; D gene uncertain. Gene TRBJ2-7 matches the end of the DNA better, so the J call may be wrong. The V gene's germline CDR1 is SGHAT and CDR2 FQNNGV. The CDR3 covers 11 residues.

Many counts were recorded for this clonotype. This chain joins TRBV20-1 and TRBJ1-4, with TRBD1 matching 8 bases. V gave up 6 bases and J gave up 3 bases; unmatched junction bases: 9. Germline loops: CDR1 DFQATT, CDR2 SNEGSKA (reference sequence). The CDR3 totals 15 residues. CDR3 protein: CSAADPRGPNEKLFF. CDR3 nucleotide sequence: TGCAGTGCCGCCGATCCCAGGGGGCCTAATGAAAAACTGTTTTTT.

Worth noting for this clonotype: It may be a read error: a sequence one base away is much more abundant. This chain connects TRBV12-3 or TRBV12-4 to TRBJ2-1, with 8 bases that match TRBD2. The J call may be incorrect, as the DNA end agrees better with TRBJ2-7. The CDR3 has 15 amino acids. DNA for the CDR3: TGTGCCAGCAGTCCGGGGGGGATACTTTACAATGAGCAGTACTTC. Translating gives CASSPGGILYNEQYF.

This clonotype was found a few times. Germline and junction disagree at one end, which may indicate a read error. V is TRBV20-1 and J is TRBJ1-1; D might be TRBD1 (5 bases). This CDR3 contains 15 residues. CDR1 is DFQATT, CDR2 SNEGSKA, per germline (reference sequence). CDR3 DNA sequence: TGCAGTGCCAGAGCCCAGGGCCAGTGGGTCACTGAAGCTTTCTTT. It specifies CSARAQGQWVTEAFF.

Comments on this clonotype: Germline and junction disagree at one end, which may indicate a read error. V gene TRBV4-2 combines with J gene TRBJ1-2; D is possibly TRBD1 (5 bases). Germline lookup yields CDR1 LGHNA and CDR2 YNFKEQ. The CDR3 has 14 amino acids. The CDR3 nucleotides read TGTGCCAGCAGCCAAGGTGGGGCTAACTATGGCAACACCTTC. It yields the protein CASSQGGANYGNTF.

For this clonotype: Given a much more abundant clone one base away, this may be a read error. The V and J genes are TRBV9 and TRBJ2-7; D ambiguous. V lost 1 base to trimming and J lost 0 bases, with 14 bases between them. This CDR3 comprises 16 residues. Germline V gene data show CDR1 as SGDLS and CDR2 as YYNGEE. CDR3 DNA sequence: TGTGCCAGCAGCGTAAGGCCCCATCGAAGCTCCTACGAGCAGTACTTC. Amino acids: CASSVRPHRSSYEQYF. Full variable domain (rest looked up from reference TRBV9 and TRBJ2-7): DSGVTQTPKHLITATGQRVTLRCSPRSGDLSVYWYQQSLDQGLQFLIQYYNGEERAKGNILERFSAQQFPDLHSELNLSSLELGDSALYFCASSVRPHRSSYEQYFGPGTRLTVT.

The chain uses TRBV12-3 or TRBV12-4 and TRBJ2-1; 7 bases agree with TRBD2. The CDR3 totals 11 residues. The junction had 5 bases not matched to a gene; V was cut back by 8 bases and J by 10 bases. CDR3 loop: CASGLGGEQFF. DNA of the CDR3: TGTGCCAGCGGTCTCGGGGGGGAGCAGTTCTTC.

This clonotype was seen ten or more times. The chain combines TRBV6-4 with TRBJ2-3, with TRBD2 identical over 8 bases. J was trimmed by 0 bases and V by 2 bases; bases with no gene match: 1. The germline V gene has CDR1 MRHNA and CDR2 SNTAGT. The CDR3 is 15 amino acids. Written as DNA, the CDR3 is TGTGCCAGCAGTGACAGCGGGGGTAGCACAGATACGCAGTATTTT. Encoded protein: CASSDSGGSTDTQYF.

This clonotype was observed many times. The chain is built from TRBV7-2 and TRBJ1-4; D uncertain. The CDR3 is made up of 15 amino acids. The germline V gene has CDR1 SGHTA and CDR2 FQGNSA. The germline V and J ends were trimmed by 2 bases and 8 bases, with 15 bases remaining between them. CDR3 sequence reads: CASSLWGGNGEKLFF. The CDR3 DNA reads TGTGCCAGCAGCTTATGGGGAGGGAATGGGGAAAAACTGTTTTTT.

This rearrangement joins TRBV28 to TRBJ1-1; D is uncertain. Trimming removed 7 bases at V and 4 bases at J, with 13 bases between. From germline, CDR1 is MDHEN and CDR2 SYDVKM. The CDR3 is 13 residues long. Here the CDR3 DNA reads TGTGCCAGCATTTATAGTGTGGCCACTGAAGCTTTCTTT. Translating it yields CASIYSVATEAFF.

This rearrangement joins TRBV6-5 to TRBJ1-6; D remains ambiguous. Germline loops: CDR1 MNHEY, CDR2 SVGAGI. Trimming removed 0 bases from V and 7 bases from J, with 7 bases in between. This CDR3 comprises 14 residues. The CDR3 loop is CASSYSLLNSPLHF. The CDR3, as DNA: TGTGCCAGCAGTTACTCGCTACTAAATTCACCCCTCCACTTT.

Comments on this clonotype: Sequence at one end of the junction differs from germline and may be a read error. This chain connects TRBV5-1 to TRBJ2-7; D is ambiguous. This CDR3 has 13 residues. Germline V gene data show CDR1 as SGHRS and CDR2 as YFSETQ. The CDR3 loop is CASSTSGSHEQYF. CDR3 sequence (DNA): TGCGCCAGCAGCACATCAGGCTCCCACGAGCAGTACTTC.

The rearrangement uses TRBV2 and TRBJ1-1; D uncertain. The V gene's germline CDR1 is SNHLY and CDR2 FYNNEI. The CDR3 totals 13 residues. Trimming took 7 bases from V and 3 from J, leaving 12 bases between them. CDR3 bases: TGTGCCAGCACTCTTCCCGGGGACACTGAAGCTTTCTTT. Protein sequence: CASTLPGDTEAFF.

V usage is TRBV29-1 and J usage is TRBJ1-3; D unresolved. Germline V gene data show CDR1 as SQVTM and CDR2 as ANQGSEA. The CDR3 runs 14 residues. Trimming took off 6 bases at V and 3 bases at J, with 15 bases between the two ends. CDR3 nucleotide sequence: TGCAGCGTGGAGGAGGACGGTGGTGGAAACACCATATATTTT. Translated, it gives CSVEEDGGGNTIYF.

The chain employs TRBV5-1 and TRBJ2-7; D unresolved. The germline V and J ends were trimmed by 4 bases and 1 base, with 12 bases remaining between them. Germline V gene sequence: CDR1 SGHRS, CDR2 YFSETQ. The CDR3 is 14 amino acids. CDR3: CASSPDGISYEQYF. CDR3 nucleotide sequence: TGCGCCAGCAGCCCGGACGGTATATCCTACGAGCAGTACTTC.

This clonotype appeared a few times. This chain uses TRBV2 with TRBJ2-5, with 10 bases matching TRBD2. Germline V lookup: CDR1 SNHLY, CDR2 FYNNEI. CDR3 length equals 15 residues. Trimming at V came to 1 base and at J to 4 bases, leaving 3 bases not matched to a gene. In DNA form, the CDR3 reads TGTGCCAGCAGTGAAGTTCTAGCGGGGGCAGAGACCCAGTACTTC. Translating gives CASSEVLAGAETQYF.

J is TRBJ1-2 and V is TRBV29-1; the D gene is possibly TRBD1 (6 bases). V lost 0 bases to trimming and J lost 7 bases, with 9 bases between them. This CDR3 is built from 12 residues. Germline loops: CDR1 SQVTM, CDR2 ANQGSEA. Here the CDR3 DNA reads TGCAGCGTTGAAGAGGTGGGGGCTGGCTACACCTTC. It yields the protein CSVEEVGAGYTF.

This rearrangement joins TRBV6-5 to TRBJ2-7; no firm D call. Trimming left V 9 bases short and J 0 bases short, with 12 bases between. Germline V CDR1 and CDR2: MNHEY, SVGAGI. CDR3 length equals 13 residues. The CDR3 sequence: CASRWINSYEQYF. CDR3 in DNA: TGTGCCAGTAGGTGGATCAACTCCTACGAGCAGTACTTC.